This T cell receptor (beta chain) comes out of a study of cytomegalovirus exposure and HLA in healthy donors. Germline V CDR1 and CDR2: SNHLY, FYNNEI. J gave up 8 bases and V 7 bases, and 8 bases lay outside the gene matches. This CDR3 contains 15 residues. This clone has only a few counts. Its antigen is undetermined. Though nominally healthy at sampling, donors likely had unrecorded immune exposures. 13 Jbeta primers and 60 Vbeta primers were used for the PCR. Clones were sequenced by immunoSEQ multiplex PCR, and TCRdb holds only the in-frame ones, with some missing. The sample records roughly 150,000 clones, 60% to 85% being singletons. Whole-study findings and limits: The authors confirmed in vitro that three CMV-associated chains were specific for CMV antigens. Across HLA loci, a later analysis found differing TCR association rates, with DRB1 most and HLA-C fewest. Another analysis was done later, and it associated more than 15,000 TCR beta sequences with HLA alleles at 0.05 false discovery rate.

This TCR was recovered from a woman in her fifties or sixties in good health and CMV-seropositive. The V gene is TRBV2, the J gene TRBJ2-2; 12 bases are shared with TRBD1. What was sequenced was PBMCs. CDR3 loop: CASKDGTGGSGELFF. CDR3 bases: TGTGCCAGCAAGGATGGGACAGGGGGCTCAGGGGAGCTGTTTTTT. Drawing the rest from reference TRBV2 and TRBJ2-2, the complete variable domain is EPEVTQTPSHQVTQMGQEVILRCVPISNHLYFYWYRQILGQKVEFLVSFYNNEISEKSEIFDDQFSVERPDGSNFTLKIRSTKLEDSAMYFCASKDGTGGSGELFFGEGSRLTVL.